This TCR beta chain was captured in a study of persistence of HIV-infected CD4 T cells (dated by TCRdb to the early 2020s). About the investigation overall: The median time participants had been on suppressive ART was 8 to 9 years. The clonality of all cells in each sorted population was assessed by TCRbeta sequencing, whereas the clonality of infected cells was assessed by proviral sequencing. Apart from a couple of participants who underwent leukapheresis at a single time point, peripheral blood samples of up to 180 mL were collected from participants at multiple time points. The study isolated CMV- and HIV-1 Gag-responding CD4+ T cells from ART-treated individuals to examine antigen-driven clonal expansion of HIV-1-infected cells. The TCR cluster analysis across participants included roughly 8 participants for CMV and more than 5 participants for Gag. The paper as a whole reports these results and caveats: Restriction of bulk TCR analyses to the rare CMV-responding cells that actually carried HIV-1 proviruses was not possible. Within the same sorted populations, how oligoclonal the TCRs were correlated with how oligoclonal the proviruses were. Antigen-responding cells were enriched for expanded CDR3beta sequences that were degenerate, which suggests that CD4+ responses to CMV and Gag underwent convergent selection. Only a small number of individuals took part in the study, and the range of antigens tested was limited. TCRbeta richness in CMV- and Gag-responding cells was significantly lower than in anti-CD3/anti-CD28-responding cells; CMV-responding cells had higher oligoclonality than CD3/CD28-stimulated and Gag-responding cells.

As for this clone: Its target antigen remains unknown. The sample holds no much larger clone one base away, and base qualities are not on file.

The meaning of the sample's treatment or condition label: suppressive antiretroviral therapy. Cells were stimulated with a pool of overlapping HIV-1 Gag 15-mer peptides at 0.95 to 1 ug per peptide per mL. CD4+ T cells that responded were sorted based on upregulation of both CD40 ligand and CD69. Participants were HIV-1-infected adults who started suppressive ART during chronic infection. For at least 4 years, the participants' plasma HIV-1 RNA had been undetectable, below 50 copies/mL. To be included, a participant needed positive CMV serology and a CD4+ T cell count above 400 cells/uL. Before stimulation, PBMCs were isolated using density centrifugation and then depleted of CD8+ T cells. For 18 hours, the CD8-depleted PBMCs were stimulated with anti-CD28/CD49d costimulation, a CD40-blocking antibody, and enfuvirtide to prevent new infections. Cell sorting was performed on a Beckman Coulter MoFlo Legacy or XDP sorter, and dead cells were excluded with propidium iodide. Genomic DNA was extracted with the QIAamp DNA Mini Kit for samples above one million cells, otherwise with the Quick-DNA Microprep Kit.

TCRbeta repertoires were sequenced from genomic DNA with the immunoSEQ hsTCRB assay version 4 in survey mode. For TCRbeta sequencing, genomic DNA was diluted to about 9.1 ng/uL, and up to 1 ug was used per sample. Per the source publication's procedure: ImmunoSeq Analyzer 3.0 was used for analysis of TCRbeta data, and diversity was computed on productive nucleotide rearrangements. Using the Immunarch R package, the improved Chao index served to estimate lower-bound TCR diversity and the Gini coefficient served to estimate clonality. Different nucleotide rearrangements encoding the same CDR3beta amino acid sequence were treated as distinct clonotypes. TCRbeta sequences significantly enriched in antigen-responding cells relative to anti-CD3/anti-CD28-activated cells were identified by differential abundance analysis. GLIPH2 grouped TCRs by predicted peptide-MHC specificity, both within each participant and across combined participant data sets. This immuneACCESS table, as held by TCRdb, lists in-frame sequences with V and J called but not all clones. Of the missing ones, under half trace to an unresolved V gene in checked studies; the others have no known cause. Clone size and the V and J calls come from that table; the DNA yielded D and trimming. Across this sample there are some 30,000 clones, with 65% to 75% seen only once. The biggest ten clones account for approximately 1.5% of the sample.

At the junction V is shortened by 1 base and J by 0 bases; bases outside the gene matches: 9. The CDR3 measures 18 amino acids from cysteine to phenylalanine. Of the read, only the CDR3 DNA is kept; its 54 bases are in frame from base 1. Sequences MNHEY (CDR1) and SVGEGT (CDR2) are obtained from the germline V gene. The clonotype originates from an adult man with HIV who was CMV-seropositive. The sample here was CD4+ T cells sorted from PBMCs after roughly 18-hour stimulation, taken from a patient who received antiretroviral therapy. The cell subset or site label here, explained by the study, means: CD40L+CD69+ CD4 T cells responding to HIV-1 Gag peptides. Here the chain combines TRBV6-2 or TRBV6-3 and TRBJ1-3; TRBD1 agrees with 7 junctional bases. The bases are TGTGCCAGCAGTTACTACAGGGGCGCAGCCACCTCTGGAAACACCATATATTTT. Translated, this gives CASSYYRGAATSGNTIYF.